The present entry profiles one TCR beta chain with its context. The record originates from a study of T-cell reconstitution after alpha-beta-depleted transplantation in children. The CDR3 runs 14 residues. Germline-derived CDR1 and CDR2 are DFQATT and SNEGSKA (reference sequence). V was cut by 3 bases and J by 6 bases, with 17 bases left in between. Preparing the TCRbeta library involved the use of unique molecular identifiers. TCRdb used MiXCR to reprocess the PCR reads, holding one entry per CDR3 protein. This table has hundreds of thousands of distinct CDR3 sequences, 15% to 20% appearing once. The chain combines TRBV20-1 with TRBJ1-1; possibly TRBD1 for D (6 bases). Here the sequenced sample was PBMCs from the stem cell graft donor, taken from the stem cell graft. This sequence originates from a human donor who donated a stem cell graft to a child with acute myeloid leukemia. The CDR3 spells CSARAQGPGAEAFF. CDR3 bases: TGCAGTGCTAGGGCGCAGGGGCCAGGGGCTGAAGCTTTCTTT.